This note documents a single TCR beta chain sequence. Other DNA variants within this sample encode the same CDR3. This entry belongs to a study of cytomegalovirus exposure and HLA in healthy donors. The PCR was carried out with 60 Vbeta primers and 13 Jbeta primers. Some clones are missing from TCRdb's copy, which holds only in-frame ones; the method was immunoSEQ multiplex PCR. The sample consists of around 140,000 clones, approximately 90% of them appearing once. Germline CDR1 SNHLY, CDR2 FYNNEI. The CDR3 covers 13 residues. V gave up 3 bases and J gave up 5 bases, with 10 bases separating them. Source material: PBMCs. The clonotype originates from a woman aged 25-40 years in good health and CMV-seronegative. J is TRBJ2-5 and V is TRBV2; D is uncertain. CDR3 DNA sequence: TGTGCCAGCAGTGATTCCGAGCTGGAGACCCAGTACTTC. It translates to CASSDSELETQYF.